A single sample is the source of the 13 T cell receptor beta chains below, sequenced in a study of shared clonotypes between healthy human individuals. Assay used: immunoSEQ multiplex PCR; TCRdb lists only in-frame clones, some missing. This repertoire shows about 600,000 clones, about 97% found once; its top ten account for approximately 0.057%. The material sequenced was naive CD4+ T cells sorted from blood. Subset described: CD45RA+ positively selected. Every receptor here comes from a woman aged 25 to 45 in good health.

This rearrangement joins TRBV28 to TRBJ1-5; D is undetermined. This CDR3 is 15 amino acids long. The V and J ends lost 1 base and 1 base respectively, with 8 bases between them. CDR1 is MDHEN and CDR2 is SYDVKM in the germline V gene. The CDR3, as DNA: TGTGCCAGCAGTTTATCGGGCAGCAGCAATCAGCCCCAGCATTTT. Residues: CASSLSGSSNQPQHF.

The chain has TRBV25-1 and TRBJ2-7; a weak D match, TRBD1 (6 bases). With 9 bases removed from V and 1 base from J, the gap between germline ends came to 10 bases. The CDR3 has 12 amino acids. In germline, CDR1 is MGHDK, CDR2 SYGVNS. The CDR3 loop is CASSRGSYEQYF. The CDR3 DNA follows: TGTGCCAGTAGCAGGGGTTCCTACGAGCAGTACTTC.

V is TRBV28 and J is TRBJ2-7; 13 bases map to TRBD2. The CDR3 consists of 15 residues. Germline CDR1 reads MDHEN; CDR2 reads SYDVKM. Germline trimming cut 5 bases from V and 9 bases from J; bases unmatched to any gene: 10. The DNA for the CDR3 is TGTGCCAGCAGTACCGGGACTAGCGGGATTCTTTGGCAGTACTTC. Its translation is CASSTGTSGILWQYF.

CDR3 protein: CASSPPSVGPNTEAFF. The CDR3 DNA is TGTGCCAGCAGCCCCCCGAGCGTTGGGCCGAACACTGAAGCTTTCTTT. This chain connects TRBV11-1 to TRBJ1-1; D remains unclear. Trimming removed 5 bases from V and 1 base from J, with 17 bases in between. Germline V gene data show CDR1 as SGHAT and CDR2 as FQDESV (reference sequence). CDR3 length equals 16 residues.

The V gene is TRBV4-2, the J gene TRBJ1-2, with TRBD1 as a possible D gene (5 bases). CDR1 LGHNA and CDR2 YNFKEQ come from the germline V gene. The CDR3 length is 14 residues. V dropped 1 base and J dropped 1 base, with 7 bases sitting between them. The CDR3 DNA reads as TGTGCCAGCAGCCAAGGACAGCATAACTATGGCTACACCTTC. Translating it yields CASSQGQHNYGYTF.

This clone occurred once. The chain uses TRBV28 and TRBJ2-5, with D possibly TRBD1 on 5 matching bases. Germline V gene lookup returns CDR1 MDHEN and CDR2 SYDVKM. V was shortened by 2 bases and J by 10 bases, with 17 bases between the two germline ends. The CDR3 has 14 amino acids. Here the CDR3 reads CASSLDALLGRQYF. CDR3 in DNA: TGTGCCAGCAGTTTAGACGCTTTGTTGGGGCGCCAGTACTTC.

The chain has TRBV10-1 and TRBJ2-3; the D is unclear. CDR3 length equals 15 residues. From germline, CDR1 is WNHNN and CDR2 SYGVQD (reference sequence). The ends were cut back, 0 bases at V and 4 bases at J, with 11 bases in the middle. The CDR3 here is CASSESRTNADTQYF. The CDR3 DNA sequence: TGCGCCAGCAGTGAGTCGAGGACCAACGCAGATACGCAGTATTTT.

The chain recombines TRBV4-1 with TRBJ1-5, with 7 nucleotides matching TRBD1. Germline loops: CDR1 MGHRA, CDR2 YSYEKL. The CDR3 spans 16 residues. V dropped 4 bases and J dropped 4; count of bases not matched to a gene: 10. CDR3 region: CASSRTPGQRNQPQHF. DNA for the CDR3: TGCGCCAGCAGCCGCACACCGGGACAGCGTAATCAGCCCCAGCATTTT.

The chain is built from TRBV9 and TRBJ2-1, with 8 bases aligning to TRBD2. The germline gives CDR1 SGDLS, CDR2 YYNGEE. The V and J ends lost 5 bases and 0 bases, in that order; junction bases with no gene match: 4. The length of the CDR3 is 15 residues. In DNA form, the CDR3 reads TGTGCCAGCAGGGCGGCGGGGGGCTCCTACAATGAGCAGTTCTTC. As protein: CASRAAGGSYNEQFF.

This chain connects TRBV5-1 to TRBJ2-3; TRBD2 matches 7 bases. The trim removed 4 bases at V and 0 bases at J, leaving 11 bases unmatched. The CDR3 totals 17 residues. The germline V gene has CDR1 SGHRS and CDR2 YFSETQ. CDR3 nucleotides: TGCGCCAGCAGCACCGGGACTATGTTTCCTAGCACAGATACGCAGTATTTT. Translation gives CASSTGTMFPSTDTQYF.

The chain joins TRBV11-3 to TRBJ2-1; weak D call: TRBD1 (5 bases). V lost 5 bases, J lost 7 bases, and 9 bases lay in between. This CDR3 region has 12 residues. Germline V gene data show CDR1 as SGHNT and CDR2 as YENEEA. CDR3 DNA sequence: TGTGCCAGCAGCCAAAGGGGTAATGAGCAGTTCTTC. Protein: CASSQRGNEQFF.

This clone has only one observation. V is TRBV18 and J is TRBJ2-1; D call uncertain. V lost 2 bases and J lost 4, with 12 bases in between. The CDR3 loop spans 15 amino acids. CDR1 KGHSH and CDR2 LQKENI come from the germline V gene. The chain's CDR3 is CASSPSGEAYNEQFF. The CDR3 DNA follows: TGTGCCAGCTCACCAAGTGGAGAAGCGTACAATGAGCAGTTCTTC.

This clone came up once. This chain joins TRBV2 and TRBJ2-7; 13 bases fit TRBD2. The V segment lost 7 bases and the J segment 2 bases; nucleotides outside the gene matches: 5. Looked up from germline, CDR1 is SNHLY and CDR2 is FYNNEI. The CDR3 covers 15 residues. DNA for the CDR3: TGTGCCAGCAAGACTAGCGGGAGGCGTCCCTACGAGCAGTACTTC. It translates to CASKTSGRRPYEQYF. The full variable domain, in which reference TRBV2 and TRBJ2-7 provide the parts outside the CDR3, is EPEVTQTPSHQVTQMGQEVILRCVPISNHLYFYWYRQILGQKVEFLVSFYNNEISEKSEIFDDQFSVERPDGSNFTLKIRSTKLEDSAMYFCASKTSGRRPYEQYFGPGTRLTVT.